This T cell receptor beta chain was retrieved from a study of cytomegalovirus exposure and HLA in healthy donors. Primers for the PCR totalled 60 Vbeta and 13 Jbeta. Data came from immunoSEQ multiplex PCR; TCRdb stores just in-frame clones and leaves some out. The table shows some 220,000 clones, with just over 75% occurring only once. For this clone: Its antigen is still unknown.

Study conclusions and caveats: It was reported that the classifier diagnosed cytomegalovirus status with high specificity and sensitivity in both the original and validation cohorts.

The V and J ends lost 1 base and 6 bases, in that order; junction bases with no gene match: 8. CDR1 is SGHTA and CDR2 is FQGNSA in the germline V gene. CDR3 size: 16 residues. What was sequenced was PBMCs. This clonotype was sampled from a woman in her sixties or seventies in good health and CMV-seropositive. The chain uses TRBV7-2 and TRBJ2-1; 8 bases line up with TRBD2. The CDR3 loop is CASSLVSTSGSNEQFF. DNA for the CDR3: TGTGCCAGCAGCTTAGTTTCAACTAGCGGAAGCAATGAGCAGTTCTTC. Based on the CDR3 plus reference TRBV7-2 and TRBJ2-1, the full variable domain is GAGVSQSPSNKVTEKGKDVELRCDPISGHTALYWYRQSLGQGLEFLIYFQGNSAPDKSGLPSDRFSAERTGGSVSTLTIQRTQQEDSAVYLCASSLVSTSGSNEQFFGPGTRLTVL.